The following is a TCR beta chain sequence with its context. The data derive from a study of blood T cell repertoires in COVID-19. Study summary: Spain, Italy and the United States supplied samples that represented acute and convalescent COVID-19.

The assay was immunoSEQ multiplex PCR, and TCRdb's table has in-frame clones only and misses some. The sample holds approximately 250,000 clones, about 80% seen once. Germline CDR1 is LGHDT and CDR2 is YNNKEL (reference sequence). The CDR3 has 14 residues. Trimming shortened V by 1 base and J by 4 bases, and 10 bases separated the two germline ends. Sequencing was carried out using peripheral blood. The clonotype comes from a human donor in a cohort sampled during active COVID-19. The rearrangement joins TRBV3-1 (or the pseudogene TRBV3-2) to TRBJ1-2; D is ambiguous. Here the CDR3 reads CASSQVSGFYGYTF. The CDR3, as DNA: TGTGCCAGCAGCCAAGTCTCGGGGTTCTATGGCTACACCTTC.